Listed below are T cell receptor beta chains from one sample, sequenced in a study of T cell responses to AZD1222 COVID-19 vaccine. TCRdb keeps only in-frame clones here, not all; method: immunoSEQ multiplex PCR. The sample records roughly 70,000 clones, 79% being singletons. The source material was peripheral blood, sampled on day 0 of MenACWY control vaccination. These receptors came from an adult in good health. CDR3s include the opening cysteine and the closing phenylalanine or tryptophan. A D gene is named only where the DNA matches it firmly. For some rows the clone size is stated as once, few or many, or as a class when expanded; others skip it.

cdr3_aa cdr3_nt v_call clone_size j_call d_call
CASSLSGTGHGYTF TGCGCCAGCAGCTTGTCCGGGACAGGGCATGGCTACACCTTC TRBV5-1 . TRBJ1-2 TRBD1
CASSLTGQSGRNEQFF TGTGCCAGCAGCTTAACCGGACAAAGCGGAAGGAATGAGCAGTTCTTC TRBV7-6 . TRBJ2-1 .
CASSYDQGTDTQYF TGTGCCAGCAGTTACGATCAGGGTACAGATACGCAGTATTTT TRBV6-5 . TRBJ2-3 .
CASRERQGSTDTQYF TGTGCCAGCAGGGAGCGACAGGGGAGCACAGATACGCAGTATTTT TRBV6-5 . TRBJ2-3 TRBD1
CATTLATYGYTF TGTGCCACCACACTTGCCACCTATGGCTACACCTTC TRBV28 . TRBJ1-2 .
CASRDTGIYGYTF TGTGCCAGCAGGGACACTGGAATCTATGGCTACACCTTC TRBV6-5 once TRBJ1-2 .
CAWWRGGTEAFF TGTGCCTGGTGGAGGGGAGGCACTGAAGCTTTCTTT TRBV30 once TRBJ1-1 .
CASSLDRIIDTEAFF TGCGCCAGCAGCTTGGACAGGATAATCGACACTGAAGCTTTCTTT TRBV5-1 few TRBJ1-1 .
CASSTHGTEAFF TGTGCCAGCAGTACCCACGGCACTGAAGCTTTCTTT TRBV28 . TRBJ1-1 .
CAWSPSKGQPQHF TGTGCCTGGAGTCCTAGTAAAGGCCAGCCCCAGCATTTT TRBV30 . TRBJ1-5 .